The clone carrying this T cell receptor (beta chain) occurred many times. Its target is not known. The data stem from a study of regulatory T cells in long-lasting Graves disease. Across the study: Persistence in Graves' disease denoted antithyroid drug use beyond 5 years alongside positive TSH receptor antibodies. Study results and caveats: Persistent Graves' patients showed reduced TCR diversity versus newly diagnosed patients. TRBV28 was favored in persistent disease, as were TRBJ1-2 and TRBJ2-5.

Arm-PCR of CDR3 regions with iRepertoire HTBI primers generated TCR beta libraries. MiXCR, run by TCRdb on the multiplex PCR reads, gives a single entry per CDR3 protein. The sample includes almost 350,000 distinct CDR3 sequences, around 20% seen only once; the top ten take 29%. The time point: persistent/refractory GD, antithyroid drugs over 5 years with positive TRAb. Preparation of the TCR library used RNA extracted from PBMCs. In this cohort, patients came from an endocrinology department located in Xi'an, China. Trimming shortened V by 3 bases and J by 2 bases, and 10 bases separated the two germline ends. The CDR3 length is 14 residues.

The sequences come from peripheral blood mononuclear cells (PBMCs), collected when the disease was refractory, from a patient treated with antithyroid drugs. This receptor was obtained from a female donor with Graves disease. The rearrangement links TRBV12-3 or TRBV12-4 to TRBJ1-1, with D maybe TRBD1 (6 bases). CDR3 loop: CASSFQGGNTEAFF. DNA of the CDR3: TGTGCCAGCAGTTTTCAAGGGGGTAACACTGAAGCTTTCTTT.